The 13 T cell receptor beta chains reported below all come from one sample, sequenced in a study of blood T cell repertoires in COVID-19. Clones were read by immunoSEQ multiplex PCR, and TCRdb kept only the in-frame ones, dropping some. The sample consists of under 15,000 clones, more than 65% of them appearing once. What was sequenced was peripheral blood. These TCRs come from a man in his 60s with COVID-19, enrolled during active disease.

CDR3: CAAGQGSNTEAFF. In DNA, the CDR3 is TGTGCCGCCGGACAGGGGTCGAACACTGAAGCTTTCTTT. This chain links TRBV6-1 with TRBJ1-1, with 9 bases matching TRBD1. V shed 11 bases, J shed 1 base, and the junction held 5 bases outside the gene matches. Germline CDR1 MNHNS, CDR2 SASEGT. The CDR3 runs 13 residues.

The CDR3 sequence is CASIRTGSKDYGYTF. CDR3 sequence (DNA): TGTGCCAGCATTCGGACAGGGTCGAAGGACTATGGCTACACCTTC. The J gene is TRBJ1-2, the V gene TRBV6-5; 8 positions agree with TRBD1. Unmatched junction bases numbered 10, after V lost 7 bases and J lost 3 bases. The CDR3 loop spans 15 amino acids. The germline CDR1 and CDR2 sequences are MNHEY and SVGAGI.

This chain joins TRBV5-6 and TRBJ2-7, with a possible D match to TRBD1 (5 bases). Germline lookup yields CDR1 SGHDT and CDR2 YYEEEE. The V end was cut by 0 bases, the J end by 2 bases, with 9 bases between. The CDR3 runs 14 residues. CDR3 residues: CASSLGGSPYEQYF. In DNA form, the CDR3 reads TGTGCCAGCAGCTTGGGGGGCTCTCCCTACGAGCAGTACTTC. Based on the CDR3 plus reference TRBV5-6 and TRBJ2-7, the full variable domain is DAGVTQSPTHLIKTRGQQVTLRCSPKSGHDTVSWYQQALGQGPQFIFQYYEEEERQRGNFPDRFSGHQFPNYSSELNVNALLLGDSALYLCASSLGGSPYEQYFGPGTRLTVT.

The CDR3 loop is CASGFPLTAGELFF. The CDR3 nucleotides read TGTGCTAGTGGTTTCCCCTTAACAGCCGGGGAGCTGTTTTTT. The V gene is TRBV12-5, the J gene TRBJ2-2; D ambiguous. The CDR3 runs 14 residues. V was cut by 3 bases and J by 6 bases, with 11 bases left in between. Looked up from germline, CDR1 is LGHNT and CDR2 is FRNRAP.

This chain uses TRBV28 with TRBJ1-4; 7 positions agree with TRBD1. The CDR3 has 15 residues. V lost 6 bases and J lost 3; bases outside the gene matches: 7. Germline V CDR1 and CDR2: MDHEN, SYDVKM. CDR3 amino acids: CASRGRTGANEKLFF. Written as DNA, the CDR3 is TGTGCCAGCAGGGGTCGGACAGGAGCTAATGAAAAACTGTTTTTT.

This clone was found a few times. V is TRBV24-1 and J is TRBJ2-5, with TRBD1 matching 7 bases. Germline V lookup: CDR1 KGHDR, CDR2 SFDVKD. J was trimmed by 3 bases and V by 12 bases; bases with no gene match: 15. The CDR3 has 15 amino acids. In DNA, the CDR3 is TGTGCCCCCTGGGCCGGAGACACAGGGGAAGAGACCCAGTACTTC. Its protein is CAPWAGDTGEETQYF.

The genes are TRBV18 and TRBJ1-3; D might be TRBD1 (6 bases). The V gene's germline CDR1 is KGHSH and CDR2 LQKENI. Trimming cost V 6 bases and J 2 bases, with 14 bases left between them. The CDR3 spans 15 residues. CDR3: CASSPNRAAGNTIYF. CDR3 sequence (DNA): TGTGCCAGCTCGCCCAACAGGGCTGCTGGAAACACCATATATTTT.

The V gene is TRBV6-5, the J gene TRBJ1-1; 9 bases map to TRBD1. V lost 6 bases and J lost 5; bases outside the gene matches: 7. Germline V lookup: CDR1 MNHEY, CDR2 SVGAGI. The CDR3 totals 14 residues. This CDR3 is CASRSGQGGTEAFF. The DNA of the CDR3 is TGTGCCAGCAGGTCGGGACAGGGAGGGACTGAAGCTTTCTTT.

The V call is TRBV20-1, the J call TRBJ2-1; D gene unclear. Germline V gives CDR1 DFQATT, CDR2 SNEGSKA (reference sequence). Trimming removed 3 bases at V and 5 bases at J, with 14 bases between. The CDR3 is made up of 14 amino acids. The CDR3 spells CSASGPTGNNEQFF. The DNA of the CDR3 is TGCAGTGCTAGTGGACCGACTGGTAACAATGAGCAGTTCTTC.

The genes are TRBV18 and TRBJ1-1, with 7 bases that match TRBD1. This CDR3 comprises 13 residues. Germline loops: CDR1 KGHSH, CDR2 LQKENI. The V and J ends lost 8 bases and 3 bases, in that order; junction bases with no gene match: 6. The CDR3 loop reads CASRTDRDTEAFF. The CDR3 DNA follows: TGTGCCAGCCGGACCGACAGGGACACTGAAGCTTTCTTT.

CDR3 in amino acids: CASHSGRGAYEQYV. The CDR3 nucleotides are TGTGCCAGCCATAGCGGGAGAGGGGCCTACGAGCAGTACGTC. The V call is TRBV27, the J call TRBJ2-7, with TRBD2 matching over 9 bases. This CDR3 spans 14 amino acids. J was trimmed by 2 bases and V by 8 bases; bases with no gene match: 7. Germline CDR1 reads MNHEY; CDR2 reads SMNVEV (reference sequence).

The chain has TRBV5-1 and TRBJ2-3; D might be TRBD2 (6 bases). Trimming left V 0 bases short and J 6 bases short, with 11 bases between. The CDR3 covers 14 residues. Per the germline V gene, CDR1 is SGHRS and CDR2 is YFSETQ. The CDR3 is CASSLASGVDTQYF. DNA for the CDR3: TGCGCCAGCAGCTTGGCTTCGGGGGTGGATACGCAGTATTTT.

This clone was counted only a few times. The chain has TRBV18 and TRBJ2-1, with 10 positions matching TRBD2. The V gene end was trimmed by 6 bases and the J gene end by 0 bases; junction bases not matched to a gene: 14. The V gene's germline CDR1 is KGHSH and CDR2 LQKENI. The CDR3 extends over 19 amino acids. The CDR3 bases are TGTGCCAGCTCCCCTAGAGGAACTAGCGGGGCGAGCTCCTACAATGAGCAGTTCTTC. It encodes CASSPRGTSGASSYNEQFF.